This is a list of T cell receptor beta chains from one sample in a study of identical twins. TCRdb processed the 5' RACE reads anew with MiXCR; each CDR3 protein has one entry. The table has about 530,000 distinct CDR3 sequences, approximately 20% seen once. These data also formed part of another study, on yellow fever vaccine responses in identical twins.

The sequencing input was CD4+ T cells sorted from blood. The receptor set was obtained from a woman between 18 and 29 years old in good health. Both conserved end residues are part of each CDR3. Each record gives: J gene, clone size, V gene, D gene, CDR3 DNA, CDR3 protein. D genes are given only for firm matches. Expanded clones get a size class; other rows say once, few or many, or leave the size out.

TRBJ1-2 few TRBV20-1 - TGCAGTGCTAGAGGAGGGGACTATGGCTACACCTTC CSARGGDYGYTF
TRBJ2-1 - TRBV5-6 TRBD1 TGTGCCAGCAGCCCGGACAGGAGCTCCTACAATGAGCAGTTCTTC CASSPDRSSYNEQFF
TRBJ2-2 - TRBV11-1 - TGTGCCAGCAGCTTAAGGGACAAAACGGGAACAACCGCTGGGGAGCTGTTTTTT CASSLRDKTGTTAGELFF
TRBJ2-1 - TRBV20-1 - TGCAGTGTTGAGGGGGGGTTTTACAATGAGCAGTTCTTC CSVEGGFYNEQFF
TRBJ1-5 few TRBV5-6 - TGTGCCAGCAGCGCCGGACCTTTAGGGCAGCCCCAGCATTTT CASSAGPLGQPQHF
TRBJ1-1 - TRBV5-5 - TGTGCCAGCAGCTTGACGCCAGGGGTTTTTTTGGCCACTGAAGCTTTCTTT CASSLTPGVFLATEAFF
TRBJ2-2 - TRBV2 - TGTGCCAGCAGCGCTTCGGGAGGGGAGCTGTTTTTT CASSASGGELFF
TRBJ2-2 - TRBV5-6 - TGTGCCAGCAGCTTGTTTGGGGTACGGAACACCGGGGAGCTGTTTTTT CASSLFGVRNTGELFF
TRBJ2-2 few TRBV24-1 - TGTGCCACCAGTGACCCTGGGACCCCCGCCGGGGAGCTGTTTTTT CATSDPGTPAGELFF
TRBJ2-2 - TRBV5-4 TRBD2 TGTGCCAGCAGACCGGGACTAGCGGGAGGGCCGGGCACCGGGGAGCTGTTTTTT CASRPGLAGGPGTGELFF
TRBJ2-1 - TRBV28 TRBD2 TGTGCCAGCAGTGCGTCCTCGGGACTACCCTACAATGAGCAGTTCTTC CASSASSGLPYNEQFF
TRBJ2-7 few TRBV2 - TGTGCCAGCAGTGGATGGTTCGGACAGAGCTACGAGCAGTACTTC CASSGWFGQSYEQYF
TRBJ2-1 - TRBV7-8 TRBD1 TGTGCCAGCAGCTCCGGGACAGGGGGCGCTTACAATGAGCAGTTCTTC CASSSGTGGAYNEQFF
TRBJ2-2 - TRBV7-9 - TGTGCCAGCAGCTTACATCAGGCGGGAAGGTCCGGGGAGCTGTTTTTT CASSLHQAGRSGELFF
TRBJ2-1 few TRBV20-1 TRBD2 TGCAGTGCTCCCGGACTAGCGGAGGGCTACAATGAGCAGTTCTTC CSAPGLAEGYNEQFF
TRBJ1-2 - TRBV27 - TGTGCCAGCAGTAACAGGGACTATGGCTACACCTTC CASSNRDYGYTF
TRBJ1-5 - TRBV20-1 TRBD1 TGCAGTGCTAGAGAAGGGACAGGGGTTCAGCCCCAGCATTTT CSAREGTGVQPQHF
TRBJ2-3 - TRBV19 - TGTGCCAGTAGTGGGCGGGACACAGATACGCAGTATTTT CASSGRDTDTQYF
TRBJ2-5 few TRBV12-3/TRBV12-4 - TGTGCCAGCAGTTTCCTCCAGGGGGGGGAAGGAGAGACCCAGTACTTC CASSFLQGGEGETQYF
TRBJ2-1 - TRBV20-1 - TGCAGTGCTAGGATCCCGGGGCGACCAGGCCAGGACAATGAGCAGTTCTTC CSARIPGRPGQDNEQFF
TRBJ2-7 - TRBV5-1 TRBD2 TGCGCCAGCAGCTTCGTGCGGGAGGGTGGCTACGAGCAGTACTTC CASSFVREGGYEQYF
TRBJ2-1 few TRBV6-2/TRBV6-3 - TGTGCCAGCAGTTCGGTCGGCTCCTACAATGAGCAGTTCTTC CASSSVGSYNEQFF
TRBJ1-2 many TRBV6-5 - TGTGCCAGCAGCTACGGTGGATATGGCTACACCTTC CASSYGGYGYTF
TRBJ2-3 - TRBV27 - TGTGCCAGCAGTTCTCCCACCCGGGACCGCACAGATACGCAGTATTTT CASSSPTRDRTDTQYF
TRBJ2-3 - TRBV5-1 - TGCGCCAGCAGCCCGGTAAGAATGGTGTTTGGGGGCCCCAGCACAGATACGCAGTATTTT CASSPVRMVFGGPSTDTQYF
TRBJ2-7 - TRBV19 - TGTGCCAGTAGTATATTCCCGGGGGCCTCCTACGAGCAGTACTTC CASSIFPGASYEQYF
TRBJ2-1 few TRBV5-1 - TGCGCCAGCAGCTTGAGGCTATCAAATGAGCAGTTCTTC CASSLRLSNEQFF
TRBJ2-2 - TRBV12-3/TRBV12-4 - TGTGCCAGCAGTTTAGTGGGTCAGGGGCACGGGGAGCTGTTTTTT CASSLVGQGHGELFF
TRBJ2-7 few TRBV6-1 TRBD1 TGTGCCAGCAGGGACAGGGGTCGCTACGAGCAGTACTTC CASRDRGRYEQYF
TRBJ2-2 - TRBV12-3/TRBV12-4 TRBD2 TGTGCCAGCAGAAAACTAGCGGGGACTATCACCGGGGAGCTGTTTTTT CASRKLAGTITGELFF
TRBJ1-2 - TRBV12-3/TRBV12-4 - TGTGCCAGCAGTTCTGCAGGGCCCTATGGCTACACCTTC CASSSAGPYGYTF
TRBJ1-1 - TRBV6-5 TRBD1 TGTGCCAGCAGCCGAGACAGGGAGGGAGCTTTCTTT CASSRDREGAFF
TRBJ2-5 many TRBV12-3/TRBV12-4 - TGTGCCAGCAGTGTCGGCACCGGAGAGACCCAGTACTTC CASSVGTGETQYF
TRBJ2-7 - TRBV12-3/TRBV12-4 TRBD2 TGTGCCAGCAGTTATGGCGGGAGGAACTACGAGCAGTACTTC CASSYGGRNYEQYF
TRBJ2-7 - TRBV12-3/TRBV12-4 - TGTGCCAGCAGTTTAGGTTCGGGGGGCGGCGGTTCCTACGAGCAGTACTTC CASSLGSGGGGSYEQYF
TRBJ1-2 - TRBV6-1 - TGTGCCAGCAATGACCGCTATGGCTACACCTTC CASNDRYGYTF
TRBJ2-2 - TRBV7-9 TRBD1 TGTGCCAGCAGCCAAATCAGGGGGCGCGACACCGGGGAGCTGTTTTTT CASSQIRGRDTGELFF
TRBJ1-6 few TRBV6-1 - TGTGCCAGCAGTACAAAACAGGGTCTCACCCTCCACTTT CASSTKQGLTLHF